These T cell receptor beta chains were read from a single sample in a study of monozygotic twins with inflammatory bowel disease. TCRdb derives one entry per CDR3 protein from the 5' RACE reads, leaving out DNA. This listing includes about 300,000 distinct CDR3 sequences. Source material: blood. The receptors shown here come from a human donor with ulcerative colitis or Crohn's disease, or a healthy co-twin of an affected twin (not recorded which). CDR3s include the opening cysteine and the closing phenylalanine or tryptophan.

cdr3_aa j_call v_call
CASSPPAANYGYTF TRBJ1-2 TRBV18
CASSPQGSVSNQPQHF TRBJ1-5 TRBV18
CASSPKQGFRETQYF TRBJ2-5 TRBV7-9
CASSIELQAYNEQFF TRBJ2-1 TRBV19
CASSLSTPKVQPQHF TRBJ1-5 TRBV27
CASSLDWSAAYEQYF TRBJ2-7 TRBV5-1
CASRRTSGSWGNFQETQYF TRBJ2-5 TRBV11-2
CSVGGQSRHEQYF TRBJ2-7 TRBV29-1
CASSLSADTIYF TRBJ1-3 TRBV12-3/TRBV12-4
CASRLGRISRSGANVLTF TRBJ2-6 TRBV12-3/TRBV12-4
CASSLVLDTGELFF TRBJ2-2 TRBV5-1
CASSPFSGPYGYTF TRBJ1-2 TRBV18
CASSDPGSSSYNEQFF TRBJ2-1 TRBV25-1